This section outlines one TCR beta chain sequence together with its context. The data were produced by immunoSEQ multiplex PCR, yet TCRdb's version contains in-frame clones alone and is incomplete. There are approximately 90,000 clones in the sample; approximately 88% occur only once, and roughly 39% lies in the top ten. The data were obtained in a study of control samples from healthy donors and cancer patients. The CDR3 has 15 residues. V lost 2 bases, J lost 0 bases, and 11 bases lay in between. The chain links TRBV23-1 to TRBJ2-7; D remains unclear. TRBV23-1 is classed as an ORF, of uncertain function. The sequencing sample was made of PBMCs. This TCR was recovered from a man in his 70s with lung cancer. Here the CDR3 DNA reads TGCGCCAGCAGTCAAGGGCAGCAGAACTCCTACGAGCAGTACTTC. Translation: CASSQGQQNSYEQYF.